This T cell receptor beta chain was retrieved from a study of cytomegalovirus exposure and HLA in healthy donors. Overall study findings and caveats: TCR beta V- and J-gene trimming was later associated with a missense DCLRE1C variant.

This CDR3 is 17 amino acids long. The PCR had 60 Vbeta and 13 Jbeta primers. Generated by immunoSEQ multiplex PCR, the TCRdb table keeps only in-frame clones and is missing some. The sample gives some 99,000 clones, 73% of which show up once; roughly 8% is in the top ten. With respect to this clone: Its target is unknown.

The TCR comes from a man aged 35-49 years in good health and CMV-seronegative. The material sequenced was PBMCs. The chain combines TRBV12-2 with TRBJ2-2; TRBD1, as called in the table, went unchecked against the DNA. TRBV12-2 is classified as a pseudogene. The CDR3 nucleotides read TGTGCAAGTCGCCTAAGATACGGGACAGGGAAGGCCGGGGAGCTGTTTTTT. Encoded protein: CASRLRYGTGKAGELFF.